This T cell receptor beta chain was sequenced during a study of T cell repertoires in cytomegalovirus infection. About the research overall: Alongside well-studied HLA-B-restricted CMV epitopes, recently identified HLA-C-restricted CMV epitopes were also used. Indications came from public TCR beta signatures; they pointed to CMV infection and to a matching HLA type.

As to this clonotype: Its antigen is as yet unknown.

General observations from the study: The ex vivo response was dominated by HLA-C-restricted CMV-specific TCR beta clonotypes. CMV carriers having the relevant HLA were flagged by cumulative public TCR beta family frequency.

TCRdb fed the reads into MiXCR, producing one record per CDR3 protein. The data show approximately 110,000 distinct CDR3 sequences, with under 50% seen just once and around 74% held by the top ten. Germline CDR1 is SNHLY and CDR2 is FYNNEI. The CDR3 spans 10 residues. Trimming took off 4 bases at V and 4 bases at J, with 1 base between the two ends. The sequenced sample was CD8+ T cells from cultured PBMCs, obtained from culture after CMV antigen stimulation. The chain is built from TRBV2 and TRBJ1-1; no clear D. This sequence was found in a human donor in good health (CMV status not recorded). Some clones in this sample may be carry-over from other donors' samples. The CDR3 is CASSGTEAFF. CDR3 nucleotides: TGTGCCAGCAGTGGCACTGAAGCTTTCTTT.